The clone carrying this T cell receptor (beta chain) has only one observation. Its antigen is unidentified. The sample originates from a study of radiation and T cells in renal cell carcinoma. The study, taken as a whole, reports: From baseline, blood top tumor clonotypes peaked at 2 weeks post-radiation.

Profiling relied on immunoSEQ multiplex PCR, and the TCRdb table lists in-frame clones only, not all of them. Of 150,000 to 200,000 clones listed, about 88% are singletons. The time point denotes: blood 4 weeks post-SBRT, at nephrectomy. Treatment reported: 15 Gy SBRT to primary tumor, nephrectomy 4 weeks later. V was clipped by 0 bases and J by 6 bases, with 15 bases between them. CDR1 is SGDLS, CDR2 YYNGEE, per germline. The CDR3 contains 16 residues. The rearrangement links TRBV9 to TRBJ2-2, with D perhaps TRBD1 (6 bases). The starting material was blood, obtained from a patient whose treatment included radiotherapy and nephrectomy. This TCR was recovered from a woman aged 50 to 60 with renal cell carcinoma. As DNA, the CDR3 is TGTGCCAGCAGCGTAGTTCCCGAAACAGGGCCCGGGGAGCTGTTTTTT. It encodes CASSVVPETGPGELFF.